A selection of T cell receptor beta chains follows, all from one sample in a study of T cell repertoires in cytomegalovirus infection. TCRdb reprocessed the reads with MiXCR, giving one entry per CDR3 protein. The data hold about 50,000 distinct CDR3 sequences, with around a fifth observed a single time. No cognate antigen is known for these TCRs. The material was CD8+ T cells from cultured PBMCs, obtained from culture after CMV antigen stimulation. These TCRs come from a human donor in good health (CMV status not recorded). Some clones in this sample may be carry-over from other donors' samples. Both conserved end residues are part of each CDR3. Each record gives: V gene, D gene, clone size, J gene, CDR3 DNA, CDR3 protein. The D gene is left open where the match is weak. Clone size is not always given. Where it is, it says once, few, many or a class for expanded clones.

TRBV2	NA	NA	TRBJ1-2	TGTGCCAGCAGTGCGGTAGGGCCACCGCTGTTTTATGGCTACACCTTC	CASSAVGPPLFYGYTF
TRBV6-2/TRBV6-3	NA	NA	TRBJ1-2	TGTGCCAGCACCCTAGGATTTAACTATGGCTACACCTTC	CASTLGFNYGYTF
TRBV7-6	NA	few	TRBJ2-6	TGTGCCAGCAGTCCAATTTACTCTGGGGCCAACGTCCTGACTTTC	CASSPIYSGANVLTF
TRBV27	TRBD1	NA	TRBJ2-7	TGTGCCAGCAGTCATCGGGACAGGGCCGAGCAGTACTTC	CASSHRDRAEQYF
TRBV19	NA	few	TRBJ2-3	TGTGCCAGTAGTATAGGTGCCATCTCTAGCACAGATACGCAGTATTTT	CASSIGAISSTDTQYF
TRBV6-2/TRBV6-3	NA	NA	TRBJ1-1	TGTGCCAGCAGTTACGGGATTTTGAACACTGAAGCTTTCTTT	CASSYGILNTEAFF
TRBV7-2	TRBD1	few	TRBJ2-7	TGTGCCAGCAGCCCTCGGACAGGGTCATTGTACGAGCAGTACTTC	CASSPRTGSLYEQYF
TRBV4-3	NA	NA	TRBJ2-3	TGCGCCAGCAGCCAAGTGAGGGGACTTAGGGTGTCAGATACGCAGTATTTT	CASSQVRGLRVSDTQYF
TRBV6-6	TRBD2	NA	TRBJ2-1	TGTGCCAGCAGTTACTCACCCTCTTCCGGGACTAGCGGGGGCACCTACAATGAGCAGTTCTTC	CASSYSPSSGTSGGTYNEQFF
TRBV6-1	NA	NA	TRBJ2-1	TGTGCCAGCAGTGGGACAATGGTGCAGTTCTTC	CASSGTMVQFF
TRBV4-1	TRBD1	few	TRBJ1-5	TGCGCCAGCAGCCAAGAATGGACAGGGAATCAGCCCCAGCATTTT	CASSQEWTGNQPQHF
TRBV7-9	NA	few	TRBJ1-3	TGTGCCAGCAGCCGTCCAGGGGACTCTGGAAACACCATATATTTT	CASSRPGDSGNTIYF
TRBV4-1	NA	few	TRBJ1-1	TGTGCCAGCAGCCAAGGACACCTGAACACTGAAGCTTTCTTT	CASSQGHLNTEAFF
TRBV7-2	NA	few	TRBJ2-1	TGTGCCAGCAGCCCTACCCGGTACAATGAGCAGTTCTTC	CASSPTRYNEQFF
TRBV5-8	NA	NA	TRBJ1-3	TGTGCCAGCAGCCCCGGACCGTCCTCTGGAAACACCATATATTTT	CASSPGPSSGNTIYF
TRBV29-1	NA	few	TRBJ1-1	TGCAGCGTTACAGAGGCCGGGATGAACACTGAAGCTTTCTTT	CSVTEAGMNTEAFF
TRBV28	NA	few	TRBJ2-5	TGTGCCAGCATTGGGGCGGAAGGGGAGACCCAGTACTTC	CASIGAEGETQYF